This T cell receptor beta chain appears in the sequencing data of a study of blood T cell repertoires in COVID-19. For the study at large: Whether acute or convalescent, the COVID-19 samples came from the United States, Italy and Spain. T cells, B-cell-depleted T cells, or PBMCs provided the cDNA or gDNA that served as material.

Under the authors' procedure: Amplification with reference gene primers provided the estimates of nucleated cell counts. Libraries were prepared by immunoSEQ multiplex PCR; TCRdb keeps only in-frame clonotypes and omits some of them. V and J calls and clone size come straight from that table; D and trimming were deduced from the DNA. This repertoire shows some 100,000 clones, roughly nine tenths found once; its top ten account for 17%. The table lists this clone with a few counts. Trimming stripped 1 base from V and 0 bases from J, with 10 bases between. Germline loops: CDR1 LNHDA, CDR2 SQIVND (reference sequence). The CDR3 is made up of 16 amino acids.

The receptor was isolated from a man in his fifties with acute or convalescent COVID-19. The chain carries TRBV19 and TRBJ2-1; D might be TRBD2 (5 bases). The specimen sequenced was peripheral blood. As DNA, the CDR3 is TGTGCCAGTAGTATAGTTCCAGCGGACTCCTACAATGAGCAGTTCTTC. This sequence encodes CASSIVPADSYNEQFF.